This T cell receptor beta chain was captured by sequencing in a study of control samples from healthy donors and cancer patients. Profiled with immunoSEQ multiplex PCR; TCRdb holds only in-frame clones, not every one. The sample includes 60,000 to 70,000 clones, 65% to 90% of them seen just once. Germline V gene sequence: CDR1 SGDLS, CDR2 YYNGEE. Unmatched junction bases numbered 5, after V lost 2 bases and J lost 5 bases. The CDR3 loop spans 15 amino acids. The V gene is TRBV9, the J gene TRBJ2-7, with TRBD1 matching over 12 bases. This clonotype was obtained from a man in his forties or fifties in good health. Sequencing was done on a sample of blood. The CDR3 region is CASSVGTGGGNEQYF. The CDR3 DNA reads TGTGCCAGCAGCGTGGGGACAGGGGGCGGGAACGAGCAGTACTTC.